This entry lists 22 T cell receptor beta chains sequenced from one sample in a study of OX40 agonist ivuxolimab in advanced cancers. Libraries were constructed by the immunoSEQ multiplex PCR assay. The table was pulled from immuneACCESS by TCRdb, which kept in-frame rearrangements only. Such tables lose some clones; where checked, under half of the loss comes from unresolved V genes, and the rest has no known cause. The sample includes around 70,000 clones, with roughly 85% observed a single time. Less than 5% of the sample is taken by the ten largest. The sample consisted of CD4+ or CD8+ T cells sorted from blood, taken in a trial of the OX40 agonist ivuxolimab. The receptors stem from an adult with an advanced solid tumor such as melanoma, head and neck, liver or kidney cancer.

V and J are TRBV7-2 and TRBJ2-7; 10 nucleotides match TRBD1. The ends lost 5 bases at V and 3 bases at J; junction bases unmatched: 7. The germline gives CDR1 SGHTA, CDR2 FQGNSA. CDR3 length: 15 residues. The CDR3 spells CASSPDRGSYYEQYF. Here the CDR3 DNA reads TGTGCCAGCAGCCCGGACAGGGGGAGTTACTACGAGCAGTACTTC.

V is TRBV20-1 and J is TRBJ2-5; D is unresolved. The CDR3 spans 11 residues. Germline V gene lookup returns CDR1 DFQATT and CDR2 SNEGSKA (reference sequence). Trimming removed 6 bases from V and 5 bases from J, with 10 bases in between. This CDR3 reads CSAPRIETQYF. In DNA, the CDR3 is TGCAGTGCCCCTCGAATCGAGACCCAGTACTTC.

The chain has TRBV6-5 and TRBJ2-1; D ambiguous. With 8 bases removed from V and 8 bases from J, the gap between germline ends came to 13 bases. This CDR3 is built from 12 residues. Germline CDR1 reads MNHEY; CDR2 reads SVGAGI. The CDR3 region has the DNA TGTGCCAGCTCCTATTCTCAGGATGAGCAGTTCTTC. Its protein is CASSYSQDEQFF.

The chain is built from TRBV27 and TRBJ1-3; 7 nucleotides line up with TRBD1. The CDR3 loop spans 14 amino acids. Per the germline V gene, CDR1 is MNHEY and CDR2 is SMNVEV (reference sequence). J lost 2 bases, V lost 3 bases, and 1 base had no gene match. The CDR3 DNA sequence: TGTGCCAGCAGTTTCACAGGGGCTGGAAACACCATATATTTT. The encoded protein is CASSFTGAGNTIYF.

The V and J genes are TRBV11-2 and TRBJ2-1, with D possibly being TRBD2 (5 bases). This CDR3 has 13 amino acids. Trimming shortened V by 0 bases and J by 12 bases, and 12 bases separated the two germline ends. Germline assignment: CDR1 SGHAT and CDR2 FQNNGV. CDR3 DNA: TGTGCCAGCAGCTTAGATCGGGATGGGAGGCAGTTCTTC. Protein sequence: CASSLDRDGRQFF.

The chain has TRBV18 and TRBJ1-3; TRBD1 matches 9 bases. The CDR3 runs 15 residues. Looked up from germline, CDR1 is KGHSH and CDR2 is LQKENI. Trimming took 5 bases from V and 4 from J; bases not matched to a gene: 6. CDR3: CASSTGQGPGNTIYF. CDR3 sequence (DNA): TGTGCCAGCTCAACGGGACAGGGACCGGGAAACACCATATATTTT.

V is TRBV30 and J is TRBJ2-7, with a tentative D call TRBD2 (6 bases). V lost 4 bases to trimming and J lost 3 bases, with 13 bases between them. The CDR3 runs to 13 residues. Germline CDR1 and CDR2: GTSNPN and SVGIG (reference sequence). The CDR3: CAWNRGGSYEQYF. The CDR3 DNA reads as TGTGCCTGGAACCGGGGAGGCAGCTACGAGCAGTACTTC.

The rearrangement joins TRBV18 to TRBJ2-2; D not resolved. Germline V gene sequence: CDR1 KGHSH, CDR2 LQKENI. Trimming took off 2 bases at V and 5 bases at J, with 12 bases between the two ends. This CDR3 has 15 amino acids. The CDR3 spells CASSPSIEITGELFF. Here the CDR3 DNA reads TGTGCCAGCTCACCAAGTATTGAGATTACCGGGGAGCTGTTTTTT.

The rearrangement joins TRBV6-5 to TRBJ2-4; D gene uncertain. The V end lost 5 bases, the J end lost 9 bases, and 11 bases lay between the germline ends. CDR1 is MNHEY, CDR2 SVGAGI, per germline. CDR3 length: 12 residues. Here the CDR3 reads CASSPRFGIQYF. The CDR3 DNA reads TGTGCCAGCAGTCCCCGCTTTGGCATTCAGTACTTC.

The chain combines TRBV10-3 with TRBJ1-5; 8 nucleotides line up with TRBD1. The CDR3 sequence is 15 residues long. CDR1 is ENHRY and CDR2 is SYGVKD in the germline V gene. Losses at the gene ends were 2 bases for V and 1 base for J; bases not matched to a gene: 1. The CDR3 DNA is TGTGCCATCAGTGAGAACAGGGGGAGCAATCAGCCCCAGCATTTT. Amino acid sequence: CAISENRGSNQPQHF.

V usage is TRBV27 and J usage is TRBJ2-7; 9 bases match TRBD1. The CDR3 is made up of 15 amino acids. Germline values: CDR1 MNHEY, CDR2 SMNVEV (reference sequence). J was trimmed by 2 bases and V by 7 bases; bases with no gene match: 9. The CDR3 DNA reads TGTGCCAGCACCTACAGGGGGCGATTGGCCTACGAGCAGTACTTC. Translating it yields CASTYRGRLAYEQYF.

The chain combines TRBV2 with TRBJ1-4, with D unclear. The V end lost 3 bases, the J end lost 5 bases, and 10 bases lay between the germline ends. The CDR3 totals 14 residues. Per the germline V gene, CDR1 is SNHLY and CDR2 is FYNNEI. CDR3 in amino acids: CASSEKWQNEKLFF. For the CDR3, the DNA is TGTGCCAGCAGTGAGAAGTGGCAAAATGAAAAACTGTTTTTT.

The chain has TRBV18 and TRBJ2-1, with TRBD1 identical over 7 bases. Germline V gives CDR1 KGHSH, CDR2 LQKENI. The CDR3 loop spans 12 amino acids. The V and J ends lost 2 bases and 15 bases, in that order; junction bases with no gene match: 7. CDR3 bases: TGTGCCAGCTCACCAGAACAGGGGCCAGCGTTCTTC. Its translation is CASSPEQGPAFF.

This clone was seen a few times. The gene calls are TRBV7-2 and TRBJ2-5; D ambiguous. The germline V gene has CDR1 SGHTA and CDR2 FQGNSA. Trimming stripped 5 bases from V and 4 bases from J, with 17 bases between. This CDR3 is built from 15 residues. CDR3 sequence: CASSVTGVLGETQYF. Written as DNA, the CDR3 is TGTGCCAGCAGCGTTACTGGTGTTTTGGGAGAGACCCAGTACTTC.

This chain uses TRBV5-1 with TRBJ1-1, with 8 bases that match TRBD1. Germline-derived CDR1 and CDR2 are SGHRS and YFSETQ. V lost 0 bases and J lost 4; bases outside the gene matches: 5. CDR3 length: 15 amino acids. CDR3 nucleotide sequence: TGCGCCAGCAGCTTGGCCACAGGGGGGATCACTGAAGCTTTCTTT. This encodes CASSLATGGITEAFF.

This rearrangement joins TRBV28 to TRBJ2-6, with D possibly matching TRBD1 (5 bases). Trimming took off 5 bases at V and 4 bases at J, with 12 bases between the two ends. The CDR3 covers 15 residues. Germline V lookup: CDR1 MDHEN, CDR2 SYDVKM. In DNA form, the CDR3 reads TGTGCCAGCAGTGACTCAGGGCTCGGGGCCAACGTCCTGACTTTC. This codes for CASSDSGLGANVLTF.

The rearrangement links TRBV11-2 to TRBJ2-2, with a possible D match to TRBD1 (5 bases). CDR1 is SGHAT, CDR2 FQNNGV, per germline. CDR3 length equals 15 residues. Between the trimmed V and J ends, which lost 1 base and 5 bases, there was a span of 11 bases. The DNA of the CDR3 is TGTGCCAGCAGCTTAGGCGCAGGGCCGACCGGGGAGCTGTTTTTT. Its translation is CASSLGAGPTGELFF.

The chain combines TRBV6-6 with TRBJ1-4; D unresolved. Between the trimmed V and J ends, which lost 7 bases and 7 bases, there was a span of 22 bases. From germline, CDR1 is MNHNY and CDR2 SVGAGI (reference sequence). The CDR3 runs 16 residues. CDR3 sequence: CASTLTAGGGFEKLFF. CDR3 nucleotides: TGTGCCAGCACCCTCACCGCAGGTGGCGGGTTTGAAAAACTGTTTTTT.

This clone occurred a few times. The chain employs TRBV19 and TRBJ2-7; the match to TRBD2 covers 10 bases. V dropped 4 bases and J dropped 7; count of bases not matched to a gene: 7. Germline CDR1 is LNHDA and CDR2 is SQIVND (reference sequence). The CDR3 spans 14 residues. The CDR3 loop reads CASSTDSGRSEQYF. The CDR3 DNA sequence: TGTGCCAGTAGTACCGATAGCGGGAGGTCGGAGCAGTACTTC.

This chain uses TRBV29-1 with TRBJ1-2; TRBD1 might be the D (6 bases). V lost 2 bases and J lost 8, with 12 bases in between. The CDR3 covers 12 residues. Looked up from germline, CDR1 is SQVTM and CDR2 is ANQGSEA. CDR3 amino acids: CSVESGGGGYTF. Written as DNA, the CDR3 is TGCAGCGTTGAATCGGGGGGGGGCGGCTACACCTTC.

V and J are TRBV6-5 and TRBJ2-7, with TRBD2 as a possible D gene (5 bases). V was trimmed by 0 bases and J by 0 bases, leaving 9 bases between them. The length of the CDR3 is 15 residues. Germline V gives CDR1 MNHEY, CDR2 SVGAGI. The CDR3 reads CASSYSIAGSYEQYF. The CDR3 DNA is TGTGCCAGCAGTTACTCGATTGCGGGCTCCTACGAGCAGTACTTC.

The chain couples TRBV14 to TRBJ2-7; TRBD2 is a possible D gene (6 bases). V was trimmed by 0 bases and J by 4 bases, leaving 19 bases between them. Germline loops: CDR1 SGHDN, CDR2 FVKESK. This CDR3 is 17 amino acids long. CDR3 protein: CASSQDFSVRGRYEQYF. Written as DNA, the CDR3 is TGTGCCAGCAGCCAAGATTTTAGTGTTCGGGGGAGGTACGAGCAGTACTTC. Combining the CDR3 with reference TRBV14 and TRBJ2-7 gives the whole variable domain EAGVTQFPSHSVIEKGQTVTLRCDPISGHDNLYWYRRVMGKEIKFLLHFVKESKQDESGMPNNRFLAERTGGTYSTLKVQPAELEDSGVYFCASSQDFSVRGRYEQYFGPGTRLTVT.